This entry features one TCR beta chain sequence. Its antigen is undetermined. Sorted-subset replicate PCR reactions contained about 200 ng DNA, corresponding to some 29,000 T cell genomes. Data came from immunoSEQ multiplex PCR; TCRdb stores just in-frame clones and leaves some out. The sample shows fewer than 700,000 clones, approximately 95% of them seen only once. This record comes from a study of shared clonotypes between healthy human individuals. Study-wide results and limits: Represented diversity, genetic and exposure-history alike, was limited by few donors.

The CDR3 is 15 residues long. Germline assignment: CDR1 SNHLY and CDR2 FYNNEI. V lost 6 bases, J lost 8 bases, and 9 bases stayed unmatched. Naive CD8 cells lacked CD45RO and underwent positive selection for CCR7, leaving out terminally differentiated effector memory CD45RA+ cells. Donors comprised only Caucasian adults living in Nashville, Tennessee. This receptor was obtained from a woman younger than 45 in good health. Material: naive CD8+ T cells sorted from blood. The V gene is TRBV2, the J gene TRBJ1-4; 10 positions agree with TRBD1. In DNA form, the CDR3 reads TGTGCCAGCAGGGACCGACAGGGGGCGACGGAAAAACTGTTTTTT. It is translated as CASRDRQGATEKLFF.